The present entry profiles one T cell receptor (beta chain) with its context. CDR3 length: 15 amino acids. The V end lost 6 bases, the J end lost 2 bases, and 16 bases lay between the germline ends. Germline loops: CDR1 LGHNT, CDR2 FRNRAP. The entry originates in a study of blood T cell repertoires in COVID-19. Study-wide background: Both acute and convalescent COVID-19 samples were obtained from the United States, Italy and Spain. Sample material is recorded as cDNA or gDNA derived from T cells, B-cell-depleted T cells, or PBMCs.

In the source study's methods: Researchers report that nucleated cell counts were estimated from reference gene primer amplification. Sequencing used immunoSEQ multiplex PCR; TCRdb keeps in-frame clones, though not all of them. V, J and clone size are those of that table, while D and trimming were read from the DNA. Among about 240,000 clones listed, 70% to 90% were seen once. This receptor was obtained from a woman aged 65 to 85 with active or convalescent COVID-19. Input material: peripheral blood. The chain is built from TRBV12-5 and TRBJ1-2, with D tentatively TRBD1 (5 bases). The CDR3 is CASGSPLGLNYGYTF. CDR3 coding DNA: TGTGCTAGTGGCTCCCCCCTGGGGCTAAACTATGGCTACACCTTC.